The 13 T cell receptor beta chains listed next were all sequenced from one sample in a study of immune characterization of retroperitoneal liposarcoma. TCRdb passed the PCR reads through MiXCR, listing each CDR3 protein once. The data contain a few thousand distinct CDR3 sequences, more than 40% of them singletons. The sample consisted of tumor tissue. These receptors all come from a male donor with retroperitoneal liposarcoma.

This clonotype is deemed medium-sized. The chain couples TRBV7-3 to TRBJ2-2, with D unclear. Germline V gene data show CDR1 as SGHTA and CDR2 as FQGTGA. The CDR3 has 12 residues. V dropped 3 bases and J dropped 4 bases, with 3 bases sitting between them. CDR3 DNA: TGTGCCAGCAGCTTCTCCACCGGGGAGCTGTTTTTT. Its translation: CASSFSTGELFF. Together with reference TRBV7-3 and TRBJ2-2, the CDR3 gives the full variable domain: GAGVSQTPSNKVTEKGKYVELRCDPISGHTALYWYRQSLGQGPEFLIYFQGTGAADDSGLPNDRFFAVRPEGSVSTLKIQRTERGDSAVYLCASSFSTGELFFGEGSRLTVL.

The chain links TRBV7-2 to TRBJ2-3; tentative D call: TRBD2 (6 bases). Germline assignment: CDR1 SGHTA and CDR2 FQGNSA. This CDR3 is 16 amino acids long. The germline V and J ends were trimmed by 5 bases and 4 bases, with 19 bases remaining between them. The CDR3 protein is CASSPRSRTGADTQYF. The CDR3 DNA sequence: TGTGCCAGCAGCCCAAGAAGTAGGACGGGAGCAGATACGCAGTATTTT.

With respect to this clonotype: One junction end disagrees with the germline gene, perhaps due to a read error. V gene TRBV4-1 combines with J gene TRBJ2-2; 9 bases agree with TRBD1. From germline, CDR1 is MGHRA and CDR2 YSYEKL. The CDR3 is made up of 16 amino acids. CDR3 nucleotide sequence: TGTGCCAGCAGCCAAGACAGGGGGTTCAGCACCGGGGAGCTGTTTTTT. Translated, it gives CASSQDRGFSTGELFF.

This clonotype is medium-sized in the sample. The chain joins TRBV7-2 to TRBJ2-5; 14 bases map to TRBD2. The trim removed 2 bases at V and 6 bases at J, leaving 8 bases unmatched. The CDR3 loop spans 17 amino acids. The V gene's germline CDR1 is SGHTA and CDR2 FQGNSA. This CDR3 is CASSLSGTSGSMKTQYF. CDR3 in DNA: TGTGCCAGCAGCTTATCCGGGACTAGCGGGAGTATGAAGACCCAGTACTTC.

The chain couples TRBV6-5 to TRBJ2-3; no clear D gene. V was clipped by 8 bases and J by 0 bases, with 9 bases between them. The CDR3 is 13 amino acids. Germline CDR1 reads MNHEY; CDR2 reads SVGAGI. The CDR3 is CASRETSTDTQYF. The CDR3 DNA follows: TGTGCCAGCCGCGAGACTAGCACAGATACGCAGTATTTT.

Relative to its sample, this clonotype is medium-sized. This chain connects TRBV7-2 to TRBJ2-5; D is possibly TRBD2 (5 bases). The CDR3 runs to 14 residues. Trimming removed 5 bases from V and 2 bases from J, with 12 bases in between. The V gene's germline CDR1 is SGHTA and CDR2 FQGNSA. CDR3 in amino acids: CASSPLLGQETQYF. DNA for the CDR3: TGTGCCAGCAGCCCGCTACTAGGTCAAGAGACCCAGTACTTC.

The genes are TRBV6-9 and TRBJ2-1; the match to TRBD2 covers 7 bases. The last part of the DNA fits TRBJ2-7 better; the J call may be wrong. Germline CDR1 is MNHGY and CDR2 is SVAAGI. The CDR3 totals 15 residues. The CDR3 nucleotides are TGTGCCAGCAGTTATGCCAGCGGGACCTCCTACGAGCAGTACTTC. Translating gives CASSYASGTSYEQYF.

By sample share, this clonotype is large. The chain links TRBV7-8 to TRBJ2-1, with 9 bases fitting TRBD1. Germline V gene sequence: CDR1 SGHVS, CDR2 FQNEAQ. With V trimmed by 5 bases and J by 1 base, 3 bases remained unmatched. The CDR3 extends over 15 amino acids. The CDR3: CASSHRGLSYNEQFF. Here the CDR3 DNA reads TGTGCCAGCAGCCACAGGGGGCTTTCCTACAATGAGCAGTTCTTC. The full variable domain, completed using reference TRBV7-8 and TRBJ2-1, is GAGVSQSPRYKVAKRGQDVALRCDPISGHVSLFWYQQALGQGPEFLTYFQNEAQLDKSGLPSDRFFAERPEGSVSTLKIQRTQQEDSAVYLCASSHRGLSYNEQFFGPGTRLTVL.

CDR3 nucleotide sequence: TGTGCCAGCAGCTTAAAAGCTAGCGGGATGGGTACCGACGAGCAGTACTTC. It encodes CASSLKASGMGTDEQYF. This chain joins TRBV7-3 and TRBJ2-1; 9 bases fit TRBD2. The end of the DNA is better explained by TRBJ2-7, so the J call may be wrong. The CDR3 extends over 17 amino acids. Germline V gene sequence: CDR1 SGHTA, CDR2 FQGTGA.

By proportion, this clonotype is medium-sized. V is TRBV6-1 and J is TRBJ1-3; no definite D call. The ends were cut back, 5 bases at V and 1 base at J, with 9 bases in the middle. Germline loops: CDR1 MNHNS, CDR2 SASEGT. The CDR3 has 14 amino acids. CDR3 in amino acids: CASSTPQSGNTIYF. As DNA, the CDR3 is TGTGCCAGCAGTACCCCGCAGTCTGGAAACACCATATATTTT.

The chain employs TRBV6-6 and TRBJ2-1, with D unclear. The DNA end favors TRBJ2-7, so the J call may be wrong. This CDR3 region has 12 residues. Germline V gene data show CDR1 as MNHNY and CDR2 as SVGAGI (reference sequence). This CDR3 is CASSSHGYEQYF. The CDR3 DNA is TGTGCCAGCAGTAGTCACGGCTACGAGCAGTACTTC.

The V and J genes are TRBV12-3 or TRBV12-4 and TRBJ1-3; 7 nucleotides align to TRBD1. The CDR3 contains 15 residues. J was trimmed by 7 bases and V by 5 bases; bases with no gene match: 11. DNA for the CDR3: TGTGCCAGCAGTCCCCCGACAGGGTTTGGGAACACCATATATTTT. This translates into CASSPPTGFGNTIYF.

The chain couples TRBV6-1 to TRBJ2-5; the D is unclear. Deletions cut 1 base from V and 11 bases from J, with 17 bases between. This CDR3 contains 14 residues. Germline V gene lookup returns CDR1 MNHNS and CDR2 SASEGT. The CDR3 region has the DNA TGTGCCAGCAGTGAAGTGGAAAGGCTAGATGAGCAGTACTTC. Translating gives CASSEVERLDEQYF.